These 2 T cell receptor beta chains share one sample of origin, sequenced in a study of T cell repertoires in cytomegalovirus infection. These receptors lack a known antigen. TCRdb independently ran MiXCR on the reads; one entry per CDR3 protein. The sample lists about 830,000 distinct CDR3 sequences; approximately 32% were seen once. This material consisted of cultured CD8+ T cells from PBMCs, taken from culture after CMV antigen stimulation. Receptors were obtained from a human donor in good health (CMV status not recorded). Some clones in this sample may be carry-over from other donors' samples.

CDR3 nucleotide sequence: TGCAGTGCTATCCTCCAGACTAGCGGTTTCAATATTGAGGAGACCCAGTACTTC. Encoded protein: CSAILQTSGFNIEETQYF. J is TRBJ2-5 and V is TRBV20-1, with 9 bases matching TRBD2. Per the germline V gene, CDR1 is DFQATT and CDR2 is SNEGSKA (reference sequence). CDR3 size: 18 residues. V was clipped by 4 bases and J by 5 bases; unmatched bases: 20.

A few counts support this clonotype. CDR3 in DNA: TGTGCCAGCAGTTTCGGGGACGGGAACACCGGGGAGCTGTTTTTT. It translates to CASSFGDGNTGELFF. This chain connects TRBV12-3 or TRBV12-4 to TRBJ2-2; the D call may be TRBD1 or TRBD2 (5 bases each). This CDR3 contains 15 residues. The V end was cut by 3 bases, the J end by 1 base, with 9 bases between.